A selection of T cell receptor beta chains follows, all from one sample in a study of cytomegalovirus exposure and HLA in healthy donors. Produced via immunoSEQ multiplex PCR; TCRdb's table is partial and in-frame only. The sample lists more than 110,000 clones; 70% to 85% were seen once. The specimen sequenced was PBMCs. These receptors originate from a man in his forties or fifties in good health and CMV-seropositive. Both conserved end residues are part of each CDR3. The D gene is left open where the match is weak. The size field is filled for only some rows; it gives once, few, many or a size class.

D | J | length | V | size | DNA | CDR3
TRBD1 | TRBJ1-4 | 14 | TRBV6-5 | - | TGTGCCAGCAGTTACAAGACAGGGATCCCCCCCAAGTTTTTT | CASSYKTGIPPKFF
TRBD1 | TRBJ1-2 | 16 | TRBV19 | - | TGTGCCAGTAGGCATGGACAGGGGCTCATCGCCTATGGCTACACCTTC | CASRHGQGLIAYGYTF
TRBD2 | TRBJ2-7 | 14 | TRBV12-5 | - | TGTGCTAGTGGATTAGCGGGAGGAGCCTACGAGCAGTACTTC | CASGLAGGAYEQYF
TRBD1 | TRBJ1-2 | 15 | TRBV11-2 | once | TGTGCCAGCAGCTTAGGGACAGGGCCCTTCTATGGCTACACCTTC | CASSLGTGPFYGYTF
- | TRBJ2-1 | 12 | TRBV5-1 | - | TGCGCCAGCAGCTTTCGGTGGAATGAGCAGTTCTTC | CASSFRWNEQFF
- | TRBJ2-5 | 14 | TRBV7-2 | - | TGTGCCAGCAGCTTGACCCTAGTATCGGAGACCCAGTACTTC | CASSLTLVSETQYF
TRBD1 | TRBJ2-2 | 20 | TRBV19 | - | TGTGCCAGTAGCCCTCCGGCAGGGGGCCCCCTTAACTTGGGCACCGGGGAGCTGTTTTTT | CASSPPAGGPLNLGTGELFF
- | TRBJ1-2 | 15 | TRBV15 | - | TGTGCCACCAGCAGAGACCCTGGGCAGGGGCATGGCTACACCTTC | CATSRDPGQGHGYTF
- | TRBJ2-1 | 11 | TRBV2 | - | TGTGCCAGCCAGTTGGACAATGAGCAGTTCTTC | CASQLDNEQFF
- | TRBJ2-2 | 20 | TRBV12-2 | few | TGTGCAAGTCGCTTAGAAGGTCCGGGGGAAGCCCCCGCGAACACCGGGGAGCTGTTTTTT | CASRLEGPGEAPANTGELFF
- | TRBJ1-2 | 11 | TRBV2 | - | TGTGCCAGCCAGGAGGCAGATGGCTACACCTTC | CASQEADGYTF
- | TRBJ1-1 | 14 | TRBV19 | - | TGTGCCAGTAGTATACAGATTTCGAACACTGAAGCTTTCTTT | CASSIQISNTEAFF
- | TRBJ1-5 | 15 | TRBV5-4 | - | TGTGCCAGCAGCTTGGGGGGGGGCGCAGATCAGCCCCAGCATTTT | CASSLGGGADQPQHF
- | TRBJ2-3 | 14 | TRBV7-9 | - | TGTGCCAGCAGCTTAGACAGTAGCACAGATACGCAGTATTTT | CASSLDSSTDTQYF
- | TRBJ1-1 | 13 | TRBV11-2 | - | TGTGCCAGCAGCTTTGAGGTGAACACTGAAGCTTTCTTT | CASSFEVNTEAFF
TRBD1 | TRBJ1-1 | 14 | TRBV7-9 | - | TGTGCCAGCAGCGGCCAGGGGGCTTGGACTGAAGCTTTCTTT | CASSGQGAWTEAFF
- | TRBJ2-7 | 11 | TRBV5-1 | - | TGCGCCAGCAGCTCCTTCTACGAGCAGTACTTC | CASSSFYEQYF
TRBD1 | TRBJ1-1 | 11 | TRBV2 | few | TGTGCCAGCGTCACAGGGGGTGAAGCTTTCTTT | CASVTGGEAFF
TRBD1 | TRBJ1-2 | 14 | TRBV9 | - | TGTGCCAGCAGAACCGACAGGGGGAATTATGGCTACACCTTC | CASRTDRGNYGYTF
TRBD2 | TRBJ2-2 | 16 | TRBV5-1 | - | TGCGCCAGCAGCCCGCTAGCGGGGGTGATTACCGGGGAGCTGTTTTTT | CASSPLAGVITGELFF